This T cell receptor (beta chain) comes out of a study of regulatory T cells in long-lasting Graves disease. CDR3 length equals 15 residues. Trimming took off 4 bases at V and 7 bases at J, with 16 bases between the two ends. CDR1 MNHEY and CDR2 SVGEGT come from the germline V gene. Study findings and constraints: Less diverse TCR repertoires were seen in persistent Graves' patients than in newly diagnosed ones. Persistent disease was associated with favored TRBV28 usage and with favored use of TRBJ1-2 and TRBJ2-5.

Combining iRepertoire HTBI primers with Arm-PCR of CDR3 regions, the authors built TCR beta libraries. In the source study's methods: Gene usage covered approximately 60 TRBV and 14 TRBJ segments. MiXCR was run by TCRdb on the multiplex PCR reads, yielding one entry per CDR3 protein. The V and J calls here are based on TCRdb, not the publication. Among roughly 560,000 distinct CDR3 sequences listed, around 11% were seen once. Time point reported: newly diagnosed GD, antithyroid drugs for less than 3 months. PBMC RNA was the source of the TCR library. This clonotype showed up just a few times. Its antigen remains unidentified. This sample was also put to use in a study of T cells in Graves' hyperthyroidism and ophthalmopathy. This second study notes: From stable hyperthyroidism, ophthalmopathy was separated by a 13 V-J model.

The sequenced sample was peripheral blood mononuclear cells (PBMCs), obtained at new diagnosis, from a patient treated with antithyroid drugs. The TCR was taken from a woman in her thirties with Graves disease. The chain carries TRBV6-2 or TRBV6-3 and TRBJ2-2; D might be TRBD2 (6 bases). This chain's CDR3 is CASSWLPEGIGELFF. The CDR3 coding sequence is TGTGCCAGCAGTTGGCTGCCGGAGGGGATCGGGGAGCTGTTTTTT.